This TCR beta chain was obtained from a study of shared clonotypes between healthy human individuals. Study information: The donors, two women and a few men, were aged 18 to 49. General study findings and limits: Lower generation probabilities were found for non-shared clonotypes than for those shared by all four donors.

Regarding this clone: What it binds is unknown.

Sorted-subset replicate PCR reactions were performed with approximately 180 ng DNA, corresponding to 30,000 or so T cell genomes. Clones were read by immunoSEQ multiplex PCR, and TCRdb kept only the in-frame ones, dropping some. This table holds 950,000 to 1,100,000 clones, roughly 75% found once. CDR1 is SQVTM and CDR2 is ANQGSEA in the germline V gene. The CDR3 totals 15 residues. V dropped 7 bases and J dropped 4; count of bases not matched to a gene: 10. The chain is built from TRBV29-1 and TRBJ1-6, with TRBD1 identical over 7 bases. The TCR was taken from a man aged 18 to 29 in good health. The sample consisted of memory CD4+ T cells sorted from blood. The subset: CD45RA-negative fraction. The CDR3 region has the DNA TGCAGCGCTCGAGAGGGGACAGAGTATAATTCACCCCTCCACTTT. Its protein product is CSAREGTEYNSPLHF.